A selection of T cell receptor beta chains follows, all from one sample in a study of T cells after posttransplantation cyclophosphamide. Method: immunoSEQ multiplex PCR; TCRdb's copy keeps in-frame clones and lacks some. The data contain over 9,000 clones, just over 90% of them seen just once; the ten biggest clones take up roughly 4%. This specimen consisted of PBMCs, obtained after allogeneic stem cell transplant with posttransplant cyclophosphamide. Receptors were obtained from a female patient in her 30s who received an allogeneic stem cell transplant from an unrelated donor, was CMV-positive, and had no GVHD. The graft donor may account for some of the T cells. Each CDR3 is given with its conserved first and last residue. The D gene is left open where the match is weak. The size field is filled for only some rows; it gives once, few, many or a size class.

d_gene	abundance	v_gene	j_gene	CDR3nt	CDR3aa
-	few	TRBV18	TRBJ1-1	TGTGCCAGCTCACCACGCCAGGGGCTGATCACTGAAGCTTTCTTT	CASSPRQGLITEAFF
-	-	TRBV29-1	TRBJ2-1	TGCAGCGTGAATGTGGTGGGCGATGAGCAGTTCTTC	CSVNVVGDEQFF
TRBD1	-	TRBV6-6	TRBJ1-1	TGTGCCAGCGGGCTTCCCAGGGGGCAGGACACTGAAGCTTTCTTT	CASGLPRGQDTEAFF
TRBD2	-	TRBV9	TRBJ2-1	TGTGCCAGCAGCGAAGTGGAGCGGGGGGGCCTCGGCAATGAGCAGTTCTTC	CASSEVERGGLGNEQFF
TRBD1	-	TRBV27	TRBJ2-3	TGTGCCAGCACCAGCCTGACAGGGAAGGCGATAGATACGCAGTATTTT	CASTSLTGKAIDTQYF
TRBD1	-	TRBV30	TRBJ1-5	TGTGCCTGGAGTGTACGGGGTCAGGGGGACAATCAGCCCCAGCATTTT	CAWSVRGQGDNQPQHF
TRBD1	-	TRBV7-9	TRBJ1-6	TGTGCCAGCAGCCTAGCCTCCGGGACAGTATTATTTCCCCTCCACTTT	CASSLASGTVLFPLHF
-	-	TRBV4-2	TRBJ1-6	TGTGCCAGCAGCCAAGACGAGCGACAGTCAGCACCCCTCCACTTT	CASSQDERQSAPLHF
TRBD2	once	TRBV6-4	TRBJ2-1	TGTGCCAGCAGTGGAGTTAGCGGGAGCTCCTACAATGAGCAGTTCTTC	CASSGVSGSSYNEQFF
-	once	TRBV25-1	TRBJ1-3	TGTGCCAGCAGTGAACTGGGAAACACCATATATTTT	CASSELGNTIYF
-	-	TRBV6-6	TRBJ1-1	TGTGCCACCAAAACCCTCGGGATTAACACTGAAGCTTTCTTT	CATKTLGINTEAFF
-	-	TRBV6-1	TRBJ1-1	TGTGCCAGCAGTGCCACGACGGGTATGGTCACTGAAGCTTTCTTT	CASSATTGMVTEAFF
-	-	TRBV6-1	TRBJ1-2	TGTGCCAGCTCAGTTTATGGCTACACCTTC	CASSVYGYTF
TRBD1	-	TRBV7-9	TRBJ2-7	TGTGCCAGCAGCCCACTTCCGGGGGACAGGGGTTCCTACGAGCAGTACTTC	CASSPLPGDRGSYEQYF
TRBD1	-	TRBV7-2	TRBJ2-7	TGTGCCAGCAGCTTAGGTCTGTTTGGACAGGTATCCTACGAGCAGTACTTC	CASSLGLFGQVSYEQYF
-	-	TRBV5-5	TRBJ1-2	TGTGCCAGCAGCTTGGACAGGGCCGGTGGCTACACCTTC	CASSLDRAGGYTF
-	-	TRBV5-4	TRBJ2-7	TGTGCCAGCAGCTTGGCCGGGACACCCTCCTACGAGCAGTACTTC	CASSLAGTPSYEQYF
-	-	TRBV15	TRBJ2-5	TGTGCCACCAGCAGAGCTGATGGGCTTCAGGGGACCCAGTACTTC	CATSRADGLQGTQYF
TRBD2	-	TRBV28	TRBJ2-1	TGTGCCAGCAGTTTATACGTGGCTAGCGGGGGGGCGGACAATGAGCAGTTCTTC	CASSLYVASGGADNEQFF
-	-	TRBV18	TRBJ1-3	TGTGCCAGCTCACCTTTGGCGCTCGGGGCTGGAAACACCATATATTTT	CASSPLALGAGNTIYF
-	-	TRBV11-2	TRBJ1-4	TGTGCCAGCACCCCCCGGGGGGGTTATGAAAAACTGTTTTTT	CASTPRGGYEKLFF
-	few	TRBV6-1	TRBJ2-5	TGTGCCAGCAGGCAGGGAAAAGAGACCCAGTACTTC	CASRQGKETQYF
-	-	TRBV5-4	TRBJ2-3	TGTGCCAGCACCCCAACAGACACAGATACGCAGTATTTT	CASTPTDTDTQYF
TRBD2	-	TRBV11-2	TRBJ2-7	TGTGCCAGCAGCTTAAGGTCACTAGCGGGAGGCGAGCAGTACTTC	CASSLRSLAGGEQYF
-	-	TRBV10-2	TRBJ2-7	TGCGCCAGCAGTGAGCTGGGTGAGGACAGAGTCTACGAGCAGTACTTC	CASSELGEDRVYEQYF
-	-	TRBV4-1	TRBJ2-7	TGCGCCAGCAGCCCATCCCCAGGCAGGGCTCAATCCTACGAGCAGTACTTC	CASSPSPGRAQSYEQYF
TRBD2	-	TRBV18	TRBJ2-1	TGTGCCAGCTCACCACTAGCGGGCATCAATGAGCAGTTCTTC	CASSPLAGINEQFF
TRBD2	-	TRBV13	TRBJ2-2	TGTGCCAGCAGCCGAGCGGGGGGGCCGAACACCGGGGAGCTGTTTTTT	CASSRAGGPNTGELFF
-	-	TRBV18	TRBJ2-3	TGTGCCAGCTCACCTCGGACAGCCCGCACAGATACGCAGTATTTT	CASSPRTARTDTQYF
TRBD1	-	TRBV27	TRBJ1-4	TGTGCCAGCAGTTTTGTATCGGCAGGGGGTAATGAAAAACTGTTTTTT	CASSFVSAGGNEKLFF
-	once	TRBV6-1	TRBJ1-5	TGTGCCAGCAGTGATGAGACAGGAAATCAGCCCCAGCATTTT	CASSDETGNQPQHF
TRBD1	-	TRBV28	TRBJ2-7	TGTGCCAGCAGTCTAAGACCGGGACAGGGCCCCTACGAGCAGTACTTC	CASSLRPGQGPYEQYF
TRBD1	-	TRBV28	TRBJ1-3	TGTGCCAGCAGACCGGACAGGTACGGAAACACCATATATTTT	CASRPDRYGNTIYF
-	once	TRBV5-1	TRBJ2-2	TGCGCCAGCAGCCCACGGGACACCATCACCGGGGAGCTGTTTTTT	CASSPRDTITGELFF
-	-	TRBV29-1	TRBJ2-2	TGCAGCGTTCGGGACAGGACTAGATACACCGGGGAGCTGTTTTTT	CSVRDRTRYTGELFF
-	-	TRBV12-5	TRBJ1-2	TGTGCTAGTGGTTTGGTACCTCACCCCCTGGGCAGGAGGGATGGCTACACCTTC	CASGLVPHPLGRRDGYTF
-	-	TRBV5-1	TRBJ2-7	TGCGCCAGCAGAGCAGGGATCGTCAGCTCCTACGAGCAGTACTTC	CASRAGIVSSYEQYF
-	-	TRBV30	TRBJ1-4	TGTGCCTGGCGGGACTATACAACTAATGAAAAACTGTTTTTT	CAWRDYTTNEKLFF
-	-	TRBV7-6	TRBJ2-1	TGTGCCAGCGCGGCTAAAATCGTGGGGGAGGGGGACTACAATGAGCAGTTCTTC	CASAAKIVGEGDYNEQFF
-	-	TRBV11-2	TRBJ2-7	TGTGCCAGCAGCTTAGTCTGGGGCGGCTCCTACGAGCAGTACTTC	CASSLVWGGSYEQYF
TRBD1	large	TRBV27	TRBJ2-7	TGTGCCAGCAGTTTACAGGGGGCTAACTACGAGCAGTACTTC	CASSLQGANYEQYF
-	-	TRBV7-3	TRBJ2-3	TGTGCCAGCAGCTTATCGCGGGGTTCAGATACGCAGTATTTT	CASSLSRGSDTQYF
-	large	TRBV4-1	TRBJ1-1	TGCGCCAGCAGCCAAGATAGTCAGACTACCTACACTGAAGCTTTCTTT	CASSQDSQTTYTEAFF
-	-	TRBV13	TRBJ2-7	TGTGCCAGCAGCTTAGTCGGGGGAGGGGGGTCCTACGAGCAGTACTTC	CASSLVGGGGSYEQYF
TRBD2	-	TRBV27	TRBJ2-1	TGTGCCAGCAGAATCGGGACTACCTACAATGAGCAGTTCTTC	CASRIGTTYNEQFF
TRBD1	-	TRBV5-1	TRBJ1-2	TGCGCCAGCAGCCAAAAGACCACAGGGGCCTATGGCTACACCTTC	CASSQKTTGAYGYTF
TRBD2	-	TRBV5-6	TRBJ2-1	TGTGCCAGCAGCTTGAGGAGATTTAGCGGGTTCTCCTACAATGAGCAGTTCTTC	CASSLRRFSGFSYNEQFF
-	-	TRBV6-1	TRBJ1-1	TGTGCCAGCAGTGAAAGCCAGCGAAGAGCTGAAGCTTTCTTT	CASSESQRRAEAFF
TRBD2	large	TRBV5-8	TRBJ2-1	TGTGCCAGCAGCCAGGAGCGGGGGGGTGAGCAGTTCTTC	CASSQERGGEQFF
-	few	TRBV10-3	TRBJ1-5	TGTGCCATCAGTGCACAGGTGAACCAGCCCCAGCATTTT	CAISAQVNQPQHF
TRBD1	-	TRBV6-1	TRBJ2-7	TGTGCCAGCAGCTGGGACAGTAACTACGAGCAGTACTTC	CASSWDSNYEQYF
-	-	TRBV28	TRBJ1-2	TGTGCCACCCAGCGCGGTGGCTACACCTTC	CATQRGGYTF
-	-	TRBV7-3	TRBJ1-1	TGTGCCAGCAGCTTAACGCAGGGCACTGAAGCTTTCTTT	CASSLTQGTEAFF
TRBD1	-	TRBV29-1	TRBJ2-7	TGCAGCGTGGAAGGGACAGGGGAAAATTCCTACGAGCAGTACTTC	CSVEGTGENSYEQYF
TRBD1	-	TRBV13	TRBJ2-1	TGTGCCAGCAGCCTCAGGGGGTGGGAGCAGTTCTTC	CASSLRGWEQFF